This T cell receptor beta chain was recorded in a study of shared clonotypes between healthy human individuals. Concerning this clone: The antigen remains unidentified.

CD4+ cells underwent separation, giving CD45RA+ naive and CD45RA-negative memory subsets. The germline V gene has CDR1 MNHEY and CDR2 SMNVEV (reference sequence). This CDR3 is 14 amino acids long. V was shortened by 8 bases and J by 1 base, with 14 bases between the two germline ends. The study, taken as a whole, reports: Of the naive CD4 clonotypes, around 5.2% were shared across four donors.

Sorted subsets were amplified in replicate PCRs using 200 ng DNA, roughly 30,000 T cell genomes. Clones were read by immunoSEQ multiplex PCR, and TCRdb kept only the in-frame ones, dropping some. The repertoire consists of about 730,000 clones, with 72% occurring once and the leading ten covering about 1.8%. This receptor was identified in a woman in her twenties or thirties in good health. Specimen: memory CD4+ T cells sorted from blood. As to subset: CD45RA-negative fraction. The V call is TRBV27, the J call TRBJ1-1; no firm D call. In DNA form, the CDR3 reads TGTGCCAGCTCAACCCCAGGCCGGAACACTGAAGCTTTCTTT. Amino acids: CASSTPGRNTEAFF.